This TCR beta chain was documented in a study of blood T cell repertoires in COVID-19. The wider study: Samples came from the United States, Italy and Spain, spanning acute and convalescent COVID-19.

As originally analysed: Estimated nucleated cell counts came from reference gene primer amplification. Sequencing used immunoSEQ multiplex PCR; TCRdb keeps in-frame clones, though not all of them. Clonal size and the V and J genes are those of that table, whereas D and trimming came from the DNA. Of a few hundred thousand clones listed, about 86% are singletons. This CDR3 comprises 16 residues. Germline CDR1 is LGHDT and CDR2 is YNNKEL (reference sequence). V shed 1 base and J shed 4 bases, with 11 bases lying between them. Ages ranged from about 18 to 100 years, with residence in 20 to 30 US areas. Cohort assignment relied on participant-reported clinical history.

Sequenced: PBMCs or T cells enriched from blood (not recorded which). The rearrangement links TRBV3-1 (or the pseudogene TRBV3-2) to TRBJ2-6, with D perhaps matching TRBD2 (6 bases). The sequence derives from a woman in her forties with acute COVID-19. The CDR3 here is CASSQGRVSGANVLTF. The CDR3 DNA is TGTGCCAGCAGCCAAGGGAGGGTCTCGGGGGCCAACGTCCTGACTTTC.